The entry that follows covers one T cell receptor beta chain sequence. The data are from a study of blood T cell repertoires in COVID-19. This CDR3 spans 16 amino acids. The germline V gene encodes CDR1 LNHNV and CDR2 YYDKDF (reference sequence). The junction had 12 bases not matched to a gene; V was cut back by 4 bases and J by 9 bases. Sequenced by immunoSEQ multiplex PCR; TCRdb stores in-frame clones only, minus some. Of about 160,000 clones detected, approximately 80% appear once; the ten largest clones hold about 7.7%. This receptor was identified in a woman aged 40 to 49 with COVID-19, enrolled during active disease. This chain connects TRBV15 to TRBJ1-6; 7 bases align to TRBD1. Material: peripheral blood. The CDR3 loop is CATSNPRQGFSSPLHF. The CDR3 DNA follows: TGTGCCACCAGCAACCCCAGACAGGGCTTCAGTTCACCCCTCCACTTT. Looking up the rest from reference TRBV15 and TRBJ1-6 gives the full variable domain: DAMVIQNPRYQVTQFGKPVTLSCSQTLNHNVMYWYQQKSSQAPKLLFHYYDKDFNNEADTPDNFQSRRPNTSFCFLDIRSPGLGDTAMYLCATSNPRQGFSSPLHFGNGTRLTVT.